Listed below are T cell receptor beta chains from one sample, sequenced in a study of T cell responses to AZD1222 COVID-19 vaccine. Repertoires were generated with immunoSEQ multiplex PCR, while TCRdb's copy carries only in-frame clones and drops some. Seen here are roughly 120,000 clones, roughly 92% observed once, and the top ten hold around 1.5%. Material: peripheral blood, obtained 28 days after the second AZD1222 dose. The receptors here all came from an adult who received the AZD1222 COVID-19 vaccine. Each CDR3 is given with its conserved first and last residue. D genes are given only for firm matches. Size is stated for part of the rows, as once, few or many counts, or as a class when the clone is expanded.

>TRBJ2-7|TRBV30|.|.
CAWGTNYEQYF
TGTGCCTGGGGGACCAATTACGAGCAGTACTTC
>TRBJ2-1|TRBV29-1|TRBD2|.
CSVVHLAGVSYNEQFF
TGCAGCGTGGTACACCTAGCGGGAGTATCCTACAATGAGCAGTTCTTC
>TRBJ2-7|TRBV29-1|.|.
CSVGTGEGYEQYF
TGCAGCGTTGGAACAGGAGAGGGTTACGAGCAGTACTTC
>TRBJ2-1|TRBV11-2|.|.
CASSLQGAYNEQFF
TGTGCCAGCAGCTTACAAGGGGCATACAATGAGCAGTTCTTC
>TRBJ2-1|TRBV19|TRBD1|.
CATHRGHEQFF
TGTGCCACCCACAGGGGCCATGAGCAGTTCTTC
>TRBJ2-1|TRBV28|.|.
CASSTVQGLYNEQFF
TGTGCCAGCAGTACCGTCCAGGGGCTATACAATGAGCAGTTCTTC
>TRBJ1-5|TRBV12-3/TRBV12-4|.|.
CASSEGSQPQHF
TGTGCCAGCAGTGAGGGGTCTCAGCCCCAGCATTTT
>TRBJ2-2|TRBV11-3|TRBD1|.
CASSWGQGYTGELFF
TGTGCCAGCAGCTGGGGACAGGGTTACACCGGGGAGCTGTTTTTT
>TRBJ1-1|TRBV27|.|.
CASSPNRVRTEAFF
TGTGCCAGCAGTCCTAACAGGGTTCGGACTGAAGCTTTCTTT
>TRBJ2-7|TRBV28|.|.
CASSLTPSYEQYF
TGTGCCAGCAGTTTGACACCCTCCTACGAGCAGTACTTC
>TRBJ1-1|TRBV9|.|.
CASSLSKQGGNTEAFF
TGTGCCAGCAGCCTGAGTAAGCAGGGAGGGAACACTGAAGCTTTCTTT
>TRBJ1-2|TRBV5-4|TRBD1|once
CASSLAGGGYGYTF
TGTGCCAGCAGCTTAGCAGGGGGCGGCTATGGCTACACCTTC
>TRBJ2-1|TRBV6-4|TRBD1|once
CASSGDSHNEQFF
TGTGCCAGCAGCGGGGACAGCCACAATGAGCAGTTCTTC
>TRBJ1-2|TRBV21-1|.|.
CASSKVLGTDYGYTF
TGTGCCAGCAGCAAAGTACTTGGGACGGATTATGGCTACACCTTC
>TRBJ2-5|TRBV29-1|TRBD2|once
CSVLTLRSGGGGAQYF
TGCAGCGTCCTCACCCTGCGTAGCGGGGGCGGCGGGGCCCAGTACTTC
>TRBJ1-3|TRBV28|TRBD1|once
CATLRTGVGNTIYF
TGTGCCACCCTGAGGACAGGGGTTGGAAACACCATATATTTT
>TRBJ1-2|TRBV28|.|.
CASSFQSYGYTF
TGTGCCAGCAGTTTCCAGAGTTATGGCTACACCTTC
>TRBJ2-3|TRBV6-5|TRBD2|.
CASSYSEGAGADTQYF
TGTGCCAGCAGTTACTCTGAAGGGGCGGGGGCAGATACGCAGTATTTT
>TRBJ2-3|TRBV5-4|.|.
CASSLAPPDRSTDTQYF
TGTGCCAGCAGCTTGGCCCCCCCGGATCGGAGTACAGATACGCAGTATTTT
>TRBJ2-7|TRBV3-1/TRBV3-2|.|.
CASSHRTNRYYEQYF
TGTGCCAGCAGCCACCGAACTAATAGGTACTACGAGCAGTACTTC
>TRBJ1-6|TRBV12-3/TRBV12-4|.|few
CASSFSGSPLHF
TGTGCCAGCAGTTTCTCGGGTTCACCCCTCCACTTT
>TRBJ1-2|TRBV4-1|.|.
CASSQGPPGPRQNGYTF
TGCGCCAGCAGCCAAGGCCCACCGGGACCGCGGCAGAATGGCTACACCTTC
>TRBJ2-1|TRBV6-4|TRBD1|.
CASRNTNRGNEQFF
TGTGCCAGCAGGAACACTAACAGGGGCAATGAGCAGTTCTTC
>TRBJ1-6|TRBV18|.|.
CASSPNEIYNSPLHF
TGTGCCAGCTCCCCTAACGAGATCTATAATTCACCCCTCCACTTT
>TRBJ1-4|TRBV12-2|.|.
CASRLLRTDEKLFF
TGTGCAAGTCGCTTATTACGGACAGATGAAAAACTGTTTTTT
>TRBJ1-2|TRBV5-3|.|once
CARSPWTLGYTF
TGTGCCAGAAGCCCTTGGACATTGGGCTACACCTTC
>TRBJ1-1|TRBV28|TRBD1|once
CASSRKPGGTEAFF
TGTGCCAGCAGCCGGAAACCAGGGGGCACTGAAGCTTTCTTT
>TRBJ2-3|TRBV11-3|.|.
CASSLGAMGTDTQYF
TGTGCCAGCAGCTTAGGGGCCATGGGTACAGATACGCAGTATTTT
>TRBJ2-7|TRBV7-9|.|.
CASSLWGAEQYF
TGTGCCAGCAGCTTATGGGGGGCCGAGCAGTACTTC
>TRBJ1-1|TRBV11-2|.|.
CASSAPSLGTEAFF
TGTGCCAGCAGCGCGCCCTCATTGGGTACTGAAGCTTTCTTT
>TRBJ2-4|TRBV4-2|TRBD2|.
CASSQGLAGVNIQYF
TGTGCCAGCAGCCAAGGACTAGCGGGAGTTAACATTCAGTACTTC
>TRBJ2-7|TRBV3-1/TRBV3-2|.|.
CASSQTGYSYEQYF
TGTGCCAGCAGCCAAACAGGCTACTCCTACGAGCAGTACTTC
>TRBJ1-4|TRBV9|.|.
CASSLSPATNEKLFF
TGTGCCAGCAGCCTCTCCCCTGCAACTAATGAAAAACTGTTTTTT
>TRBJ2-1|TRBV18|.|.
CASSPPGPRETNEQFF
TGTGCCAGCTCACCACCCGGACCCCGGGAGACGAATGAGCAGTTCTTC
>TRBJ2-1|TRBV5-1|TRBD1|.
CASSFSTGDDEQFF
TGCGCCAGCAGCTTTTCGACAGGGGATGATGAGCAGTTCTTC
>TRBJ2-3|TRBV11-3|.|.
CASSLDGPADTQYF
TGTGCCAGCAGCTTAGATGGACCCGCTGATACGCAGTATTTT
>TRBJ1-1|TRBV28|.|.
CASSSRTLHTEAFF
TGTGCCAGCAGTTCAAGGACACTCCACACTGAAGCTTTCTTT
>TRBJ2-5|TRBV6-6|.|.
CASSYKLLETQYF
TGTGCCAGCAGTTACAAACTGTTGGAGACCCAGTACTTC
>TRBJ2-7|TRBV7-3|TRBD1|.
CASSDKTGGSGEQYF
TGTGCCAGCAGCGACAAGACAGGGGGCTCCGGCGAGCAGTACTTC
>TRBJ1-5|TRBV6-2/TRBV6-3|.|once
CASSKLGPSNQPQHF
TGTGCCAGCAGTAAATTGGGTCCGAGCAATCAGCCCCAGCATTTT
>TRBJ2-2|TRBV9|.|.
CASGSPNTGELFF
TGTGCCAGCGGTAGCCCGAACACCGGGGAGCTGTTTTTT
>TRBJ2-7|TRBV10-3|TRBD2|.
CAISDPTSGRSYEQYF
TGTGCCATCAGTGACCCGACTAGCGGGAGAAGCTACGAGCAGTACTTC
>TRBJ2-7|TRBV28|TRBD2|.
CASTRTSGSYEQYF
TGTGCCAGCACCCGGACTAGCGGCTCCTACGAGCAGTACTTC
>TRBJ1-4|TRBV30|.|.
CAWSQINEKLFF
TGTGCCTGGTCCCAGATTAATGAAAAACTGTTTTTT
>TRBJ1-5|TRBV7-8|TRBD1|.
CASSPNRDRGGYSNQPQHF
TGTGCCAGCAGCCCCAACCGAGACAGGGGAGGATATAGCAATCAGCCCCAGCATTTT
>TRBJ1-5|TRBV15|TRBD1|.
CATSRDIGTGNQPQHF
TGTGCCACCAGCAGAGATATTGGGACAGGGAACCAGCCCCAGCATTTT